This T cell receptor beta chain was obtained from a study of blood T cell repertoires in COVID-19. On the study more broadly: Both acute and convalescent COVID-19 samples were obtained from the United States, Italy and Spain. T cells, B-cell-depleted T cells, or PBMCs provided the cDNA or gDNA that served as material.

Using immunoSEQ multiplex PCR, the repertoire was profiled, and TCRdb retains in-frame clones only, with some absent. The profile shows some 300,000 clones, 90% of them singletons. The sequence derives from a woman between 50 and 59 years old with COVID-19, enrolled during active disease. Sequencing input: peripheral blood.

The CDR3 loop is CASSQGVAGGPAGELFF. Here the CDR3 DNA reads TGCGCCAGCAGCCAAGGGGTAGCGGGAGGGCCGGCCGGGGAGCTGTTTTTT. V usage is TRBV4-1 and J usage is TRBJ2-2; 11 bases fit TRBD2. Unmatched junction bases numbered 7, after V lost 1 base and J lost 6 bases. CDR3 length: 17 amino acids. Germline CDR1 and CDR2: MGHRA and YSYEKL.